Below, 9 T cell receptor beta chains from the same sample are listed, as sequenced in a study of blood T cell repertoires in COVID-19. The assay was immunoSEQ multiplex PCR, and TCRdb's table has in-frame clones only and misses some. In the table there are 75,000 to 95,000 clones, around 74% of which are singletons. Sequencing was performed on peripheral blood. These receptor sequences come from a man between 65 and 85 years old with COVID-19, enrolled during active disease.

This clone was seen once. The chain joins TRBV27 to TRBJ1-1, with unresolved D. Trimming took off 0 bases at V and 1 base at J, with 9 bases between the two ends. This CDR3 has 15 amino acids. Looked up from germline, CDR1 is MNHEY and CDR2 is SMNVEV (reference sequence). The CDR3, as DNA: TGTGCCAGCAGTTTATCAGGACTCTGGAACACTGAAGCTTTCTTT. Translating gives CASSLSGLWNTEAFF.

The rearrangement uses TRBV5-1 and TRBJ1-6; TRBD1 is a possible D gene (5 bases). CDR3 length: 15 residues. Germline CDR1 and CDR2: SGHRS and YFSETQ. Deletions cut 0 bases from V and 5 bases from J, with 9 bases between. The DNA for the CDR3 is TGCGCCAGCAGCTTGGCCCCAGGGAATAATTCACCCCTCCACTTT. Residues: CASSLAPGNNSPLHF.

The genes are TRBV5-1 and TRBJ1-1, with 8 bases aligning to TRBD1. CDR1 and CDR2 from the germline V gene are SGHRS and YFSETQ. This CDR3 has 15 residues. With V trimmed by 4 bases and J by 4 bases, 9 bases remained unmatched. CDR3 nucleotide sequence: TGCGCCAGCAGCACCACGACAGGGGTGGCCACTGAAGCTTTCTTT. The encoded protein is CASSTTTGVATEAFF.

This clone was counted a single time. The genes are TRBV9 and TRBJ2-5; perhaps TRBD2 as D (5 bases). Germline values: CDR1 SGDLS, CDR2 YYNGEE. Between the trimmed V and J ends, which lost 3 bases and 4 bases, there was a span of 16 bases. This CDR3 has 15 residues. The CDR3 DNA sequence: TGTGCCAGCAGCGCTCTTGGCGGGTATTTAGAGACCCAGTACTTC. This gives the protein CASSALGGYLETQYF.

This clone was seen only once. The chain uses TRBV18 and TRBJ2-2; 10 positions agree with TRBD1. Germline V gives CDR1 KGHSH, CDR2 LQKENI. V shed 2 bases and J 3 bases; nucleotides not matched to a gene: 0. This CDR3 region has 15 residues. The CDR3, as DNA: TGTGCCAGCTCACCAGGACAGGGGGACACCGGGGAGCTGTTTTTT. This sequence encodes CASSPGQGDTGELFF.

The J gene is TRBJ2-3, the V gene TRBV19; TRBD2 aligns across 15 bases. Germline V gene lookup returns CDR1 LNHDA and CDR2 SQIVND (reference sequence). With 8 bases clipped from V and 5 bases from J, the junction kept 2 bases outside the gene matches. The CDR3 runs 14 residues. The CDR3 protein is CASGLAGGGDTQYF. In DNA form, the CDR3 reads TGTGCCAGTGGACTAGCGGGAGGGGGAGATACGCAGTATTTT.

This clone occurred a few times. The chain combines TRBV18 with TRBJ2-7; the match to TRBD1 covers 12 bases. Germline CDR1 and CDR2: KGHSH and LQKENI. J gave up 6 bases and V 5 bases, and 14 bases lay outside the gene matches. The CDR3 is 17 amino acids. Here the CDR3 reads CASSLLTSRDRGPEQYF. Written as DNA, the CDR3 is TGTGCCAGCTCATTATTAACGTCCCGGGACAGGGGGCCCGAGCAGTACTTC.

The chain links TRBV5-1 to TRBJ2-1; weak D call: TRBD2 (5 bases). There are 16 residues in the CDR3. Germline CDR1 and CDR2: SGHRS and YFSETQ. Trimming left V 0 bases short and J 5 bases short, with 15 bases between. The CDR3 protein is CASSLGGSPRDNEQFF. CDR3 nucleotide sequence: TGCGCCAGCAGCTTGGGTGGGAGCCCTCGGGACAATGAGCAGTTCTTC.

The rearrangement uses TRBV4-3 and TRBJ2-7; 9 bases are a match to TRBD1. CDR3 length equals 16 residues. CDR1 LGHNA and CDR2 YSLEER come from the germline V gene. V gave up 1 base and J gave up 2 bases; unmatched junction bases: 6. In DNA form, the CDR3 reads TGCGCCAGCAGCCAAGTTTCGGGACAGGGACCCTACGAGCAGTACTTC. Translation gives CASSQVSGQGPYEQYF.